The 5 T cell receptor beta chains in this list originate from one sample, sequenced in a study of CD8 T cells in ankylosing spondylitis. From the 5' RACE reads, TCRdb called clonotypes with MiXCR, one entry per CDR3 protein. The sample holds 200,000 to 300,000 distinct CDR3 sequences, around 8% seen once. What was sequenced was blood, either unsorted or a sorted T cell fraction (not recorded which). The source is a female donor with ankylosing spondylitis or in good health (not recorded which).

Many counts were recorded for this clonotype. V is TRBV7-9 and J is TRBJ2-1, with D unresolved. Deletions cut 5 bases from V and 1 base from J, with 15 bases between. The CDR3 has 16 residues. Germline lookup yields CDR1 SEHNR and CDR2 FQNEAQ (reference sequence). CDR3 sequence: CASSPPGTDSYNEQFF. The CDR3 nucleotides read TGTGCCAGCAGCCCCCCAGGAACCGATTCCTACAATGAGCAGTTCTTC.

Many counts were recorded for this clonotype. CDR3 sequence reads: CASSLNLGTEAFF. In DNA, the CDR3 is TGCGCCAGCAGCTTGAATCTAGGCACTGAAGCTTTCTTT. The chain links TRBV5-1 to TRBJ1-1; D unresolved. The CDR3 extends over 13 amino acids. Trimming left V 1 base short and J 4 bases short, with 8 bases between. CDR1 is SGHRS, CDR2 YFSETQ, per germline.

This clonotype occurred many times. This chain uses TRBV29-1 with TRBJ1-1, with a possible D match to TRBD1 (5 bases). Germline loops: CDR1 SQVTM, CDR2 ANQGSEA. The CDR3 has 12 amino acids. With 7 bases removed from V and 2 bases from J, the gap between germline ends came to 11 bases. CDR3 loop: CSGRDGNTEAFF. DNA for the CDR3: TGCAGCGGAAGGGACGGAAACACTGAAGCTTTCTTT.

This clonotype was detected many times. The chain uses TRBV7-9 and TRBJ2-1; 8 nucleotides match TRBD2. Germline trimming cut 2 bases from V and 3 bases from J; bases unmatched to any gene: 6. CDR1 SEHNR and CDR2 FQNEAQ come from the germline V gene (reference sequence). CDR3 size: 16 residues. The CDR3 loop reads CASSLHLAGRYNEQFF. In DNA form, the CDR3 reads TGTGCCAGCAGCTTACACCTAGCGGGCCGCTACAATGAGCAGTTCTTC.

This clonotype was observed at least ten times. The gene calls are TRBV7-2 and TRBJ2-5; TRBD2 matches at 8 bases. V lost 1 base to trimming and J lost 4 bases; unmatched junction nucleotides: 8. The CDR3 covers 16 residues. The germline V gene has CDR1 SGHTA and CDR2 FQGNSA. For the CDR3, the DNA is TGTGCCAGCAGCTTAGTACTAGCGGTAGGACGAGAGACCCAGTACTTC. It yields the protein CASSLVLAVGRETQYF.